The T cell receptor (beta chain) described here comes from a study of graft-versus-host responses after intestinal transplantation. About the study: All recipients were transplanted with multivisceral, liver-intestinal, or isolated intestinal grafts. Every recipient had anti-thymocyte globulin induction and roughly three years of tacrolimus plus steroids.

TCRdb's table, derived via immunoSEQ multiplex PCR, lists solely in-frame clones and lacks some. The sample records under 45,000 clones, roughly 89% being singletons. This CDR3 is 13 amino acids long. Germline CDR1 is MNHNS and CDR2 is SASEGT. The V end lost 7 bases, the J end lost 5 bases, and 13 bases lay between the germline ends. The TCR comes from a human patient who received an intestinal transplant, so some T cells may come from the graft donor. The chain carries TRBV6-1 and TRBJ2-3, with D possibly matching TRBD2 (7 bases). The source material was PBMCs, sampled just under 270 days after transplant. CDR3 DNA: TGTGCCAGCAACGGGGGGCCTCAAGATACGCAGTATTTT. Translated, it gives CASNGGPQDTQYF.